This TCR beta chain was observed in a study of vaccination and CD4 T cells after COVID-19. Study in general: Participants were vaccinated with two doses, given as either BNT162b2 or mRNA-1273 vaccine. Treatment of control cultures consisted of a CEFX pool, an HIV-1 Nef pool, or no peptide.

As to treatment: approximately nine-day PBMC culture with coronavirus spike peptide pools or control peptides (ViraFEST assay). Study-level points and caveats: Only after vaccination were a median 86.3% of convalescents' reactive clones seen.

This clonotype was seen a few times. Its specificity is unknown. The Oncomine TCR Beta short-read assay was applied to DNA of cultured CD4+ T cells. Extraction of genomic DNA was performed on cultured CD4+ T cells. TCRdb redid the calling of the PCR reads with MiXCR, one entry per CDR3 protein. The table lists some 15,000 distinct CDR3 sequences, around 76% of them singletons. The CDR3 loop spans 15 amino acids. The V end was cut by 0 bases, the J end by 10 bases, with 13 bases between. Germline CDR1 and CDR2: LNHNV and YYDKDF (reference sequence). The chain joins TRBV15 to TRBJ1-6, with D possibly TRBD1 on 5 matching bases. The clonotype comes from a human donor who had recovered from COVID-19. Sequencing was performed on CD4+ T cells from blood, cultured in vitro. In DNA form, the CDR3 reads TGTGCCACCAGCAGAGATCCCCGCCGGGGGTCACCCCTCCACTTT. This translates into CATSRDPRRGSPLHF.